These 9 T cell receptor beta chains were sequenced from one sample in a study of blood T cell repertoires in COVID-19. Some clones are missing from TCRdb's copy, which holds only in-frame ones; the method was immunoSEQ multiplex PCR. Counted here are about 160,000 clones, 70% to 85% occurring once; the ten biggest clones make up approximately 6.8%. What was sequenced was peripheral blood. These TCRs come from a woman in her forties with COVID-19, enrolled during active disease.

CDR3 sequence (DNA): TGCGCCAGCAGCTTGGCAACTGCGAACACCGGGGAGCTGTTTTTT. Residues: CASSLATANTGELFF. The chain couples TRBV5-1 to TRBJ2-2; D remains unclear. Per germline, CDR1 SGHRS and CDR2 YFSETQ. This CDR3 contains 15 residues. V lost 0 bases and J lost 0, with 6 bases in between.

DNA of the CDR3: TGTGCCAGCAGCTTCCGACAGGGTGCAGGTTGGAACTATGGCTACACCTTC. Its protein product is CASSFRQGAGWNYGYTF. This chain joins TRBV5-6 and TRBJ1-2, with 7 positions matching TRBD1. V dropped 2 bases and J dropped 2; count of bases not matched to a gene: 12. The CDR3 loop spans 17 amino acids. Per the germline V gene, CDR1 is SGHDT and CDR2 is YYEEEE.

In this sample, this clone turned up once. This chain joins TRBV18 and TRBJ1-3, with D unclear. Germline lookup yields CDR1 KGHSH and CDR2 LQKENI. With 3 bases removed from V and 8 bases from J, the gap between germline ends came to 14 bases. CDR3 length equals 14 residues. The CDR3 nucleotides are TGTGCCAGCTCACCCCTGGAGCTCGTGGACACCATATATTTT. It specifies CASSPLELVDTIYF.

The rearrangement joins TRBV20-1 to TRBJ2-1; the D gene is possibly TRBD1 (6 bases). The CDR3 extends over 11 amino acids. Germline CDR1 reads DFQATT; CDR2 reads SNEGSKA (reference sequence). Deletions cut 5 bases from V and 10 bases from J, with 12 bases between. The chain's CDR3 is CSASYGTEQFF. The CDR3 DNA is TGCAGTGCTTCGTACGGGACAGAGCAGTTCTTC.

CDR3 residues: CASSGSGGADTQYF. As DNA, the CDR3 is TGTGCCAGCAGTGGGAGCGGGGGTGCAGATACGCAGTATTTT. The genes are TRBV6-4 and TRBJ2-3; the match to TRBD2 covers 8 bases. J lost 4 bases, V lost 4 bases, and 4 bases had no gene match. The CDR3 has 14 amino acids. Germline-derived CDR1 and CDR2 are MRHNA and SNTAGT.

Details on this clone: The same CDR3 can be traced to other DNA sequences in this sample. V and J are TRBV27 and TRBJ1-5, with D unclear. CDR3 length equals 15 residues. The V gene lost 5 bases and the J gene lost 0 bases, with 11 bases spanning the gap. The germline V gene has CDR1 MNHEY and CDR2 SMNVEV (reference sequence). The CDR3, as DNA: TGTGCCAGCAGTCTCTCGGGGATTAGCAATCAGCCCCAGCATTTT. Translating gives CASSLSGISNQPQHF.

This clone was observed a few times. V is TRBV3-1 (or the pseudogene TRBV3-2) and J is TRBJ1-6, with D possibly TRBD1 on 6 matching bases. V lost 1 base to trimming and J lost 13 bases, with 14 bases between them. CDR1 and CDR2 from the germline V gene are LGHDT and YNNKEL (reference sequence). The CDR3 runs 14 residues. DNA of the CDR3: TGTGCCAGCAGCCAAGGCCCATGGGGGCTGCCCCTCCACTTT. Its protein is CASSQGPWGLPLHF.

This clone was recorded once. The CDR3 nucleotides are TGCAGCGTTGCTGGGGACAAAAACTCTGGGGCCAACGTCCTGACTTTC. This translates into CSVAGDKNSGANVLTF. The chain has TRBV29-1 and TRBJ2-6, with D maybe TRBD1 (6 bases). V shed 4 bases and J shed 0 bases, with 13 bases lying between them. The CDR3 is made up of 16 amino acids. The germline V gene has CDR1 SQVTM and CDR2 ANQGSEA.

The chain couples TRBV28 to TRBJ1-2; TRBD1 might be the D (5 bases). The CDR3 has 12 amino acids. From germline, CDR1 is MDHEN and CDR2 SYDVKM. V lost 3 bases, J lost 8 bases, and 10 bases lay in between. The CDR3 DNA follows: TGTGCCAGCAGTTTTCCAGGGTGGGGCTACACCTTC. Protein product: CASSFPGWGYTF.